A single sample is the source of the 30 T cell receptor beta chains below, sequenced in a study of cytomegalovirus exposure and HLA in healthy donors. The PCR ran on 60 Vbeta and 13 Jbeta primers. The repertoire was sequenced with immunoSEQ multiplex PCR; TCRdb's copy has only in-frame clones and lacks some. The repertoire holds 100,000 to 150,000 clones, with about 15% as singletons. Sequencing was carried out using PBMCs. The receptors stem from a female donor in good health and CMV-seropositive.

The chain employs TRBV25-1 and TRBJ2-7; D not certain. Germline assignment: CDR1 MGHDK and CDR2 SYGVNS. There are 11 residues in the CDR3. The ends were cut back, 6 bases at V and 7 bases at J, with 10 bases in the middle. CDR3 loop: CASSYRFEQYF. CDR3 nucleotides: TGTGCCAGCAGCTACCGGTTTGAGCAGTACTTC.

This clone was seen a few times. The CDR3 sequence is CASSQENSSSYNEQFF. The CDR3 region has the DNA TGTGCCAGCAGCCAAGAGAACAGCAGCTCCTACAATGAGCAGTTCTTC. V and J are TRBV14 and TRBJ2-1; no firm D call. The V end lost 0 bases, the J end lost 0 bases, and 9 bases lay between the germline ends. The CDR3 covers 16 residues. Germline V lookup: CDR1 SGHDN, CDR2 FVKESK.

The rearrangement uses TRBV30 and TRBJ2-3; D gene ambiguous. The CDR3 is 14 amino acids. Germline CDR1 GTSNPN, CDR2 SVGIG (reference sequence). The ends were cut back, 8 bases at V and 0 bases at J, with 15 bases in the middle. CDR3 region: CARDESTSTDTQYF. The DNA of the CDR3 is TGTGCCCGCGACGAGTCGACTAGCACAGATACGCAGTATTTT.

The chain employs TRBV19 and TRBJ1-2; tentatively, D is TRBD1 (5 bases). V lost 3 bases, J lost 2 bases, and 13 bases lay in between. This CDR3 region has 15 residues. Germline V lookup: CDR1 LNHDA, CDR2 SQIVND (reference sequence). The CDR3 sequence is CASSIFGGLNYGYTF. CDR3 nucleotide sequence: TGTGCCAGTAGTATCTTCGGGGGATTAAACTATGGCTACACCTTC.

CDR3 sequence (DNA): TGTGCCAGCAGTTTAAAGGGTACGGGAGTCGAGCAGTACTTC. Encoded protein: CASSLKGTGVEQYF. The rearrangement links TRBV27 to TRBJ2-7; weak D call: TRBD2 (6 bases). The germline V and J ends were trimmed by 2 bases and 6 bases, with 14 bases remaining between them. Germline V gene lookup returns CDR1 MNHEY and CDR2 SMNVEV (reference sequence). The CDR3 length is 14 residues.

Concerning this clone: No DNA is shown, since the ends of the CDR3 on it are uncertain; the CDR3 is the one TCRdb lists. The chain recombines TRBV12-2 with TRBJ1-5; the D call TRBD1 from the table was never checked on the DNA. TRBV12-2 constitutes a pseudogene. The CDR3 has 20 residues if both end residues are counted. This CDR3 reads CASRLAGRVVVGLGNQPQHF.

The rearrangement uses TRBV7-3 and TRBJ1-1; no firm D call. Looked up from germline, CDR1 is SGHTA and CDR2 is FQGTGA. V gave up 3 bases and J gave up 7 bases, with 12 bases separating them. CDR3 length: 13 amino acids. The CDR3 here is CASSFVGSGEAFF. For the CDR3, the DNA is TGTGCCAGCAGCTTTGTGGGTAGCGGTGAAGCTTTCTTT.

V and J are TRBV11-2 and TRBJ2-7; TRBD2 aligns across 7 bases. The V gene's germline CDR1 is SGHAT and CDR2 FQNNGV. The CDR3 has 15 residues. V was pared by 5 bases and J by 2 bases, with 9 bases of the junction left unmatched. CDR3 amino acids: CASSLPTSTAYEQYF. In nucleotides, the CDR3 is TGTGCCAGCAGCCTACCGACTAGCACTGCCTACGAGCAGTACTTC.

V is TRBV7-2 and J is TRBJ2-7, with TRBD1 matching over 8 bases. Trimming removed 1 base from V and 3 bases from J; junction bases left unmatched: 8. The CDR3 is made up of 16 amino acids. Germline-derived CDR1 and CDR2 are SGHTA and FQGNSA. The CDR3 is CASSLGGQGDYYEQYF. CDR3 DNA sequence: TGTGCCAGCAGCTTAGGTGGACAGGGTGACTACTACGAGCAGTACTTC.

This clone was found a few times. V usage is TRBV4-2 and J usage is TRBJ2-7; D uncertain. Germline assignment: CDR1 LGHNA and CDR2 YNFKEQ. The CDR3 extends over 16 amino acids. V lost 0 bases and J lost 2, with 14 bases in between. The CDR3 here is CASSQEVSRRAYEQYF. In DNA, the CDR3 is TGTGCCAGCAGCCAAGAGGTATCGCGGAGAGCCTACGAGCAGTACTTC.

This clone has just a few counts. CDR3 residues: CASRNTGGRDTEAFF. In DNA, the CDR3 is TGTGCCAGCAGGAACACAGGGGGGAGGGACACTGAAGCTTTCTTT. This chain links TRBV6-6 with TRBJ1-1, with 8 bases lining up with TRBD1. Trimming took 6 bases from V and 3 from J; bases not matched to a gene: 9. The germline CDR1 and CDR2 sequences are MNHNY and SVGAGI (reference sequence). This CDR3 spans 15 amino acids.

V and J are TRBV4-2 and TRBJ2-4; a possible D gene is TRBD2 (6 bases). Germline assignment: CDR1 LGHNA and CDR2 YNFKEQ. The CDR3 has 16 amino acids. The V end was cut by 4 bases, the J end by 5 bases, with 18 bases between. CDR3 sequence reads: CASSRTGVDRENIQYF. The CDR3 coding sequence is TGTGCCAGCAGCCGGACGGGGGTAGACAGAGAAAACATTCAGTACTTC.

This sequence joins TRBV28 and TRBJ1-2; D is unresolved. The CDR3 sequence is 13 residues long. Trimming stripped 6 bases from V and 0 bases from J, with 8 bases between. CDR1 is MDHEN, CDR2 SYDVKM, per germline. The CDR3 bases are TGTGCCAGCAGCTTTACAGCTAACTATGGCTACACCTTC. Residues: CASSFTANYGYTF.

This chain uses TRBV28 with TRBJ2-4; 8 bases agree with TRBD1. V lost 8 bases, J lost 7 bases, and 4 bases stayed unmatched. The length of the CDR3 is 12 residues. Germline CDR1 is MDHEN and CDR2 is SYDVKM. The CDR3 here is CASSDRANIQYF. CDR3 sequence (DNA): TGTGCCAGCTCGGACAGGGCGAACATTCAGTACTTC.

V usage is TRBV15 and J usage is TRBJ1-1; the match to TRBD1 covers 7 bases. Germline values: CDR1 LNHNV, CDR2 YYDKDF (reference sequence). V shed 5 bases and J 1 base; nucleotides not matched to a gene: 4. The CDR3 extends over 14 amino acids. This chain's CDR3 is CATSSGTANTEAFF. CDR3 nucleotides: TGTGCCACCAGCTCCGGGACAGCGAACACTGAAGCTTTCTTT.

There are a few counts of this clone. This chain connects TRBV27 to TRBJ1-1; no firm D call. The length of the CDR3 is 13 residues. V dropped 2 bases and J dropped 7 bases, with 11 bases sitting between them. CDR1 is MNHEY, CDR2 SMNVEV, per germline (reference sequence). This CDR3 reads CASSLRRGFEAFF. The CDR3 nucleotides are TGTGCCAGCAGTTTAAGGCGCGGGTTTGAAGCTTTCTTT.

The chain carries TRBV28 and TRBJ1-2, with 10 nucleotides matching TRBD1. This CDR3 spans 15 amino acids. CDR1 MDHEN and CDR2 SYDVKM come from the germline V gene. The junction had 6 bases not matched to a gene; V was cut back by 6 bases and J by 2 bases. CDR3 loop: CASRTPGQGNYGYTF. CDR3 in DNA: TGTGCCAGCAGGACGCCGGGACAGGGGAACTATGGCTACACCTTC.

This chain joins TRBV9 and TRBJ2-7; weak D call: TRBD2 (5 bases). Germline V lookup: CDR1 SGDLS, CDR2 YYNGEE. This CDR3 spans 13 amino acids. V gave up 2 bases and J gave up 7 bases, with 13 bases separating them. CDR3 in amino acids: CASSVGPSGEQYF. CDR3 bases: TGTGCCAGCAGCGTCGGGCCCAGCGGAGAGCAGTACTTC.

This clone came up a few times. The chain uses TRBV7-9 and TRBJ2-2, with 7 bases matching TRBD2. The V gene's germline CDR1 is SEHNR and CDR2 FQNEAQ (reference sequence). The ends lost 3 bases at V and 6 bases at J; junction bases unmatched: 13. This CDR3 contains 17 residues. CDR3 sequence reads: CASSFSGLVRAPGELFF. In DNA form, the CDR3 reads TGTGCCAGCAGCTTTTCCGGACTAGTCCGAGCACCCGGGGAGCTGTTTTTT. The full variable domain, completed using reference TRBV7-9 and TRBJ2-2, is DTGVSQNPRHKITKRGQNVTFRCDPISEHNRLYWYRQTLGQGPEFLTYFQNEAQLEKSRLLSDRFSAERPKGSFSTLEIQRTEQGDSAMYLCASSFSGLVRAPGELFFGEGSRLTVL.

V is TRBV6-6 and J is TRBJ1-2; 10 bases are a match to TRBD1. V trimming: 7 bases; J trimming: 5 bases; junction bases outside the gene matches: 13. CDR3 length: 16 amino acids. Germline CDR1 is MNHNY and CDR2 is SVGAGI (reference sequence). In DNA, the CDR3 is TGTGCCAGCACCCCCTCCGGGACAGGGGCTCGGTATGGCTACACCTTC. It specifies CASTPSGTGARYGYTF.

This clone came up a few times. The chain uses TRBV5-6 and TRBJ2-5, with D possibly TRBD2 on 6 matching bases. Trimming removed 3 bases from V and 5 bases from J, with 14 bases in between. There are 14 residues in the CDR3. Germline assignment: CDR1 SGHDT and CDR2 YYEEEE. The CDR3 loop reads CASSSPSAGETQYF. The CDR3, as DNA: TGTGCCAGCAGCTCCCCTAGCGCGGGGGAGACCCAGTACTTC.

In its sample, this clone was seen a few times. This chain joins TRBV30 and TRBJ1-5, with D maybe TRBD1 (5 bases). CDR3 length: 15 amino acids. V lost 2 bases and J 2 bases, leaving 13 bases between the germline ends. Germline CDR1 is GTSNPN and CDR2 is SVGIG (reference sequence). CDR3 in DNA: TGTGCCTGGAGTACGGGGGATCTTGGCAATCAGCCCCAGCATTTT. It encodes CAWSTGDLGNQPQHF.

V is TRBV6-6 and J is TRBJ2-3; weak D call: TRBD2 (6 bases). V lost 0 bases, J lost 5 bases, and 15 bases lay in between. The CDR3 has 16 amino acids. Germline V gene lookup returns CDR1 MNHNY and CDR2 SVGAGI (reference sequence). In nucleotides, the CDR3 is TGTGCCAGCAGTTACTCCGGGACTCGTTCGAAAGATACGCAGTATTTT. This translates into CASSYSGTRSKDTQYF.

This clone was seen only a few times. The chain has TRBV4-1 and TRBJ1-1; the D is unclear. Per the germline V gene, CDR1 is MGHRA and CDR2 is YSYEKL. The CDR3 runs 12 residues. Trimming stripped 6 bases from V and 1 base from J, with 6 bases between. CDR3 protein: CASRGGNTEAFF. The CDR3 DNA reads TGCGCCAGCAGAGGAGGGAACACTGAAGCTTTCTTT.

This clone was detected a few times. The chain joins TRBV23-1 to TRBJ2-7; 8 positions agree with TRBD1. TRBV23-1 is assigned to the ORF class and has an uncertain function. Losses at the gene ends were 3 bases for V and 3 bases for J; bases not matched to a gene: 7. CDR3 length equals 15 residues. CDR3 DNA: TGCGCCAGCAGTCACATAGTCAGGGGGCTCTACGAGCAGTACTTC. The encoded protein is CASSHIVRGLYEQYF.

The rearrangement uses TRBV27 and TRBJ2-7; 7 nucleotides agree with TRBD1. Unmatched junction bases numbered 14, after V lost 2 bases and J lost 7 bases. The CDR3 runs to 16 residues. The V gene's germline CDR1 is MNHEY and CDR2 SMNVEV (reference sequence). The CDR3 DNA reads TGTGCCAGCAGTTTACTCGCGAGGAGGACAGGTGGGGAGCAGTACTTC. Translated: CASSLLARRTGGEQYF.

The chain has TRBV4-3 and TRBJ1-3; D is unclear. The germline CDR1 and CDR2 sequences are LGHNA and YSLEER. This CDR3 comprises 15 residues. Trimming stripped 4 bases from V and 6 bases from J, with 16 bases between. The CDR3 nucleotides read TGCGCCAGCAGCCCATTAGAGGGCTTCGCAAACACCATATATTTT. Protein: CASSPLEGFANTIYF.

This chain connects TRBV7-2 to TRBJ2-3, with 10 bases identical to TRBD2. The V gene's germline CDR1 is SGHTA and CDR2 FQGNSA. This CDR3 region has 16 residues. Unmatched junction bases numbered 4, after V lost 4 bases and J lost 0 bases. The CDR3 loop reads CASSSLAGVSTDTQYF. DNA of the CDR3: TGTGCCAGCAGCTCTCTAGCGGGAGTTAGCACAGATACGCAGTATTTT.

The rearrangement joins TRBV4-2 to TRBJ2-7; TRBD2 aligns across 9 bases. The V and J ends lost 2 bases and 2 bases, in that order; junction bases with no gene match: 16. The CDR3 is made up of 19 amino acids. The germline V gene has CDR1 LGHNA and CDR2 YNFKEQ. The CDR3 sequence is CASSQIGGRAVGLPYEQYF. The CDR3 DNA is TGTGCCAGCAGCCAAATCGGCGGGAGGGCCGTAGGCCTTCCCTACGAGCAGTACTTC.

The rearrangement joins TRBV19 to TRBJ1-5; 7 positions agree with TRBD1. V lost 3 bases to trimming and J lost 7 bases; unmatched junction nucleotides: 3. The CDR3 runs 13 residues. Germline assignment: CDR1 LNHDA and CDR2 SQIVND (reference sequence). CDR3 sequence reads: CASSIGQAQPQHF. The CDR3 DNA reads TGTGCCAGTAGTATCGGACAGGCCCAGCCCCAGCATTTT.